This T cell receptor beta chain was sequenced for a study of beta chain features in type 1 diabetes (dated by TCRdb to the late 2010s). Study-wide context: Patients and healthy donors did not differ in mean age, gender distribution, total cell number or subset yield. A total of around 100 million sorted cells were examined across all samples, and RNA yield correlated strongly with the number of cells per subset. In the study, recently diagnosed type 1 diabetes patients and matched healthy donors were compared on the TCRB repertoires of their sorted circulating CD4+ T cell subsets. Whereas all 30 or so donors provided naive and central memory subsets, regulatory and stem cell-like memory subsets were isolated from just 8 patients and roughly 8 healthy donors.

All of the isolated RNA was reverse transcribed with the High Capacity cDNA Reverse Transcription Kit, so expressed TCRB transcripts were sequenced. Deep immunoSEQ sequencing was performed on naive, central memory and regulatory T cell samples, with an average of about 4 million total reads per sample. Sorted cells were lysed in RLT buffer and RNA was extracted with DNase-treated RNeasy Micro or Mini kits, depending on cell number. Each cell subset was processed on its own to prevent cross-contamination, while patient and healthy donor samples were processed together. The immunoSEQ multiplex PCR was used to amplify TCRB sequences from cDNA, generating 87-bp fragments that spanned the CDR3 region. Amplicons were sequenced on the Illumina HiSeq platform. The source study handled its data this way. Synthetic template baselines were used to correct PCR bias computationally, reads within Hamming distance 2 were collapsed together, and singletons that could not be merged were discarded. Reads were aligned against IMGT to assign V, D and J genes, CDR3 length and insertions or deletions at six rearrangement sites. Within each subset, clonotype counts were normalized to sorted cell number, after which true diversity and Gini coefficients were computed with the tcR R package. The overlap coefficient, calculated on TCRB nucleotide sequences, was used to quantify repertoire sharing. The immuneACCESS repertoire file appears here via TCRdb, limited to in-frame rearrangements. These files lack a portion of the clones; in checked studies, under half of the deficit traces to unresolved V genes, and the cause of the others is not known. For V, J and clone size, that table is used; D and trimming come from the DNA. Across this sample there are about 220,000 clones, with approximately 11% seen only once. 1% to 1.5% of the sample belongs to the ten largest clones.

As to this clone: The antigen it binds to is not known. No much larger clone is present one base from it, and per-base qualities are unavailable.

Each donor gave one peripheral blood draw, approximately 0.11 L on average, collected into heparinised tubes. A BD FACSAria II and a panel including CD45RO, CCR7, CD25, CD127, CD95 and CD27 were used to sort naive, central memory, regulatory and stem cell-like memory CD4+ T cells. All sorted populations exceeded 95% purity. PBMCs were separated immediately by Lymphoprep density gradient centrifugation and were stained directly, without being cultured. So that batch effects would be minimized, each experiment stained and sorted samples in pairs, pairing one healthy donor with one patient. V drops 3 bases and J drops 8 bases, leaving 13 bases in between. From the cysteine through the phenylalanine, the CDR3 covers 13 amino acids. The only DNA kept is the CDR3, 39 bases in frame from the first base. CDR1 MDHEN and CDR2 SYDVKM are derived from the germline V gene. Paper-wide results and their limitations: Only small numbers of individuals were included in the HLA sub-analyses, which left unresolved whether HLA type had any influence on TCRB rearrangement. Because cDNA rather than genomic DNA was sequenced, highly expressing activated cells could have been over-represented, although no difference in activation and CD3 levels was found between groups. A moderate but significant shortening of TCRB CDR3 length was observed in type 1 diabetes patients in all four CD4+ subsets. Naive, central memory and regulatory TCRB repertoires appeared to be more alike among patients than among healthy donors. At VDJ recombination sites, type 1 diabetes patients had fewer insertions and more deleted nucleotides, which implies abnormalities in thymic rearrangement. PCR might favor shorter templates, but patient and control samples were amplified and corrected together, so any skew would affect both groups equally.

Sequences were obtained from central memory CD4+ T cells from blood. The chain links TRBV28 with TRBJ1-2, with the identity of the D gene unclear. This receptor was identified in a man aged 18-30 years in good health. The CDR3 region: CASSLEGRVGYTF. The DNA sequence follows: TGTGCCAGCAGTTTGGAAGGGAGGGTAGGCTACACCTTC.